Below, one T cell receptor beta chain is given with its context. Its antigen specificity is not known. No clone much larger than this one lies a single base away; base qualities are absent. The cohort was made up of about 610 healthy bone marrow donors. At the time of sampling, all cohort members were nominally healthy, though unrecorded immune exposures were likely present. The donor was CMV seropositive and belonged to the group of some 290 seropositive cohort members. A peripheral blood sample was collected from each donor, and TCR beta sequencing was performed on peripheral blood mononuclear cells. Genomic DNA was extracted from the blood cell samples with the Qiagen DNeasy Blood Extraction Kit. V is clipped by 0 bases and J by 0 bases, and the sequence between their germline boundaries is 10 bases long. Reading the germline V gene gives CDR1 SGHRS and CDR2 YFSETQ. The CDR3 sequence holds 16 residues, the cysteine and phenylalanine included. Solely the CDR3 DNA is kept, with 48 bases framed from the first base.

The entry originates in a study of cytomegalovirus exposure and HLA in healthy donors (dated by TCRdb to 2017 to 2019). Regarding the complete study: In an earlier analysis of approximately 500 of the donors, 250 to 350 Gb of sequence data and 95 million to 130 million unique TCR beta sequences from 180 million or so T cells were reported. Donor age, sex, ethnicity and CMV serostatus were compiled together with the repertoire data. The number of donors typed differed by locus, with 629-630 for A, B, C, DRB1 and DQB1, 522 for DQA1, about 610 for DPA1, and approximately 470 for DPB1. A later genetic analysis used genome-wide SNP genotypes for about 65% of the roughly 700 donors, treating that subset as a discovery cohort. A separate validation cohort of roughly 130 different subjects was used in addition to the roughly 700-subject first cohort. Both class I and class II loci were covered by HLA typing, at four-digit resolution. Among some 410 genotyped donors of the cohort, an average of around 250,000 unique TCR beta nucleotide sequences was sequenced per donor, of which roughly 18% were non-productive. All discovery cohort repertoires had been generated on a single sequencing platform. The aim of the study was to test whether cataloging public T cell receptors could identify signatures of past pathogen exposure. The genetic ancestry cluster associated with self-reported Caucasian donors included over 80% of the approximately 430 genotyped donors. An earlier analysis of more than 450 of the donors used high-throughput TCR beta sequencing to judge whether each TCR beta V gene segment behaved as functional or pseudogenic. To predict cytomegalovirus infection status, the study brought together high-throughput TCR immunosequencing, statistical association of individual TCRs with disease status, and machine learning. An early release covering around 630 HLA-typed donors comprised roughly 300 gigabases of sequencing data and around 80 million unique TCR sequences. Roughly five DR-DQ haplotypes were handled as single units for association and clustering, since linkage in the cohort was strong. The study used immunosequencing to profile the T cell repertoires of some 600 subjects and linked those repertoires to cytomegalovirus serostatus. A later analysis re-examined previously published TCR beta repertoires from 500 to 700 donors and added high-resolution HLA genotyping to investigate patterns of TCR occurrence. Rather than drawing on any new phenotypic data, the later analysis identified candidate immune exposures from TCR beta sequences and the way those sequences occurred across donors.

On the study overall, not on this receptor specifically: Immune exposure information for the cohort was limited to CMV serostatus. According to the authors, the approach could potentially be generalized to other disease states and immunological phenotypes. Across donors, most TCR sequences were observed very rarely, whereas some public TCRs were present in many individuals. Roughly uniform sequencing depth across donors was assumed in presence/absence analyses, although this assumption may not hold. Strong co-occurrence of HLA alleles, especially DR and DQ, made assigning TCR associations to individual alleles difficult. HLA typing was unavailable for some donors at each locus, so association tests used only the typed subset. A cluster of highly shared sequence variants was judged likely to be a technical artifact of the sequencing pipeline. In a later analysis, several top co-occurrence clusters were reported to appear linked to parvovirus B19, influenza, CMV and Epstein-Barr virus. A later analysis associated 16,951 TCR beta sequences with specific HLA alleles at a false discovery rate of 0.05. A further reported finding was that TCR beta sequences accurately predicted the HLA-A and HLA-B alleles for most subjects in the first cohort. Some IMGT-functional V segments, including TRBV6-2 and TRBV6-3, could not be told apart with the 87-base-pair reads, so those segments were excluded. The study listed approximately 150 TCR beta chains as associated with cytomegalovirus. According to a later genetic analysis, donors in an Asian-associated ancestry cluster had fewer N-insertions in productive TCRs than the roughly 700-donor mean. In a later analysis, the rate of TCR association differed among HLA loci, with DRB1 alleles having the most associated TCRs and HLA-C alleles having the fewest. The classifier was reported to diagnose cytomegalovirus status with high specificity and sensitivity in both the original and validation cohorts. An association between a missense DCLRE1C variant and V-gene and J-gene trimming of TCR beta chains was found in a later genetic analysis and replicated in an independent cohort. Only TCR beta chains were sequenced in this cohort, and the absence of alpha or paired-chain data limited detectable features. The earlier analysis of about 600 of the donors excluded approximately 15 rarely observed V segments, including chromosome 9 orphons, because counts were too low. A later analysis found that HLA-associated TCR beta chains were more clonally expanded and had lower generation probabilities than equally common non-associated chains. Three of the identified cytomegalovirus-associated TCR beta chains were confirmed in vitro to be specific for cytomegalovirus antigens. Broadly in line with IMGT annotations, most TCR beta V segments showed up in productive rearrangements about 87% or about 30% of the time in an earlier analysis of several hundred of the donors. Most CMV-associated TCR beta chains appeared to be HLA-restricted in a later analysis, and the HLA associations seemed to be driven largely by CMV exposure. Correlated functional status among segregating V segments might reflect linkage disequilibrium, but an unknown experimental factor could not be ruled out.

Library preparation used the immunoSEQ multiplex PCR assay. A mixture of 60 forward primers for TCR Vbeta segments and 13 reverse primers for TCR Jbeta segments was used in the multiplex PCR. A multiplex PCR assay on genomic DNA amplified the CDR3 region of rearranged TCR beta genes. The Illumina HiSeq System was used to sequence the amplified TCR beta libraries as 87-base-pair reads. The study's own analysis went as follows. Across the 500 to 750 repertoires, a later analysis counted 78 million or so unique TCR beta chains, 8.5 million to 12 million of which were shared by at least two donors. Raw reads were error-corrected and collapsed into unique sequences with a nearest-neighbor algorithm that merged closely related sequences to remove PCR and sequencing errors. V, D and J gene segments were assigned by aligning CDR3 sequences to IMGT reference sequences. For a sequence to be retained, at least a six-nucleotide match to both a V gene segment and a J gene segment was required. A rearrangement was called productive if the CDR3 had no stop codons and remained in frame with V and J, and every other rearrangement was called non-productive. Following IMGT convention, CDR3 was defined as the stretch from the second conserved V-encoded cysteine to the conserved J-encoded phenylalanine. Sequences without an unambiguous match to a single V gene segment were excluded from the earlier analysis of 450 to 650 of the donors. In an earlier analysis of more than 500 of the donors, a V segment was called functional when productive rearrangements were above 56.7%, and segregating when the standard deviation between donors exceeded 5%. A statistical classification framework was built for diagnosing cytomegalovirus status from the catalog of TCR beta chain sequences. In a later analysis, V and J genes were assigned by comparing TCR nucleotide sequences against IMGT/GENE-DB human TR gene sequences. The TCRdist pipeline was used in a later analysis to assign CDR3 sequences and most-parsimonious VDJ recombination scenarios. In a later analysis, each TCR beta chain was defined by its CDR3 amino acid sequence together with its V-gene family, and reads lacking a unique V-gene family were excluded. A later analysis removed 600 or so highly shared, low-generation-probability nucleotide sequences to deal with suspected cross-contamination and a sequencing artifact. For each public chain, a later analysis derived a clonal expansion index from normalized ranks of inferred template counts within each repertoire. A later analysis computed generation probabilities with a VDJ recombination model fitted to out-of-frame rearrangements, and checked the results against IGoR. In a later analysis, TCR-TCR, TCR-HLA and TCR-CMV co-occurrence was scored with hypergeometric tests, and a repertoire-size bias correction was applied to TCR pairs. In a later analysis, false discovery rates were estimated by permuting HLA or CMV assignments 20 times. In a later analysis, co-occurring TCRs were grouped with DBSCAN, and TCRdist sequence similarity was added when clustering was performed within HLA-allele-positive subsets. Repertoires with fewer than 30,000 or more than 120,000 public chains were left out of co-occurrence clustering, as were five repertoires with anomalous nucleotide sharing. The immuneACCESS repertoire file appears here via TCRdb, limited to in-frame rearrangements. These files lack a portion of the clones; in checked studies, under half of the deficit traces to unresolved V genes, and the cause of the others is not known. V and J calls and clone size follow that table, whereas D and trimming were derived from the DNA. A total of some 120,000 clones appear in this sample, around 73% of them only once. The ten biggest clones cover approximately 11% of the sample.

Sequenced: PBMCs. The clonotype was recovered from a man aged 25 to 40 in good health and CMV-seropositive. The chain couples TRBV5-1 to TRBJ1-3; a tentative D call is TRBD1 (5 bases match). The sequence in DNA is TGCGCCAGCAGCTTGGGGACACCTGGCTCTGGAAACACCATATATTTT. Its protein product is CASSLGTPGSGNTIYF.